The clone carrying this T cell receptor (beta chain) showed up many times. The antigen is undetermined. Each CDR3 protein gets one entry after TCRdb re-called the multiplex PCR reads with MiXCR. This table has over 20,000 distinct CDR3 sequences, approximately 33% appearing once. The sample belongs to a study of breast tumors, draining lymph nodes, adjacent tissues. Notes on the study in general: Tumor repertoires ranked between lymph nodes and nontumor tissue in diversity, with V and J gene preferences.

The V gene lost 7 bases and the J gene lost 1 base, with 8 bases spanning the gap. The CDR3 is 13 amino acids. CDR1 and CDR2 from the germline V gene are GTSNPN and SVGIG (reference sequence). The specimen sequenced was breast tumor tissue. V usage is TRBV30 and J usage is TRBJ2-6; possibly TRBD1 for D (6 bases). The sequence derives from a female donor with breast cancer. Some clones in this sample may be carry-over from other donors' samples. For the CDR3, the DNA is TGTGCCTTTGACAGGTCTGGGGCCAACGTCCTGACTTTC. As protein: CAFDRSGANVLTF.